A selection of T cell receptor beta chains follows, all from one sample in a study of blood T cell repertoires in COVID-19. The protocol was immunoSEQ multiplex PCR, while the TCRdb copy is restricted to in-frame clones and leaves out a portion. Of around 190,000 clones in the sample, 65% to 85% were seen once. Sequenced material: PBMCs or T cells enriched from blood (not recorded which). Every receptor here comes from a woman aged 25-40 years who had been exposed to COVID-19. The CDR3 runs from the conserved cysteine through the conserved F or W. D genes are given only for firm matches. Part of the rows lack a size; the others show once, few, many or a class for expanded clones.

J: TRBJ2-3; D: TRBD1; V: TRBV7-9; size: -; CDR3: CASTWGQGDTDTQYF; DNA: TGTGCCAGCACCTGGGGGCAGGGGGACACAGATACGCAGTATTTT
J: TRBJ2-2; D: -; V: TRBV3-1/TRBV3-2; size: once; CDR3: CASSQQGLAGELFF; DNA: TGTGCCAGCAGCCAACAGGGTTTAGCCGGGGAGCTGTTTTTT
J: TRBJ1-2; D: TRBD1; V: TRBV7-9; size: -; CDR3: CASSLEARGAANYGYTF; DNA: TGTGCCAGCAGCTTAGAGGCCAGGGGGGCAGCTAACTATGGCTACACCTTC
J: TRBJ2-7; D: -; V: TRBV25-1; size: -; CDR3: CASSGPLRYEQYF; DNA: TGTGCCAGCAGTGGCCCGCTCAGGTACGAGCAGTACTTC
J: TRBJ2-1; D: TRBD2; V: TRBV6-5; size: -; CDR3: CASRGLAGNLEQFF; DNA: TGTGCCAGCCGGGGACTAGCGGGGAATTTGGAGCAGTTCTTC
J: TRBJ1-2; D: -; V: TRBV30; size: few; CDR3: CAWTTGLGGYTF; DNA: TGTGCCTGGACCACAGGGCTGGGGGGCTACACCTTC
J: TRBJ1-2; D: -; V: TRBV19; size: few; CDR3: CASSHQGAGYGYTF; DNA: TGTGCCAGTAGTCATCAGGGTGCAGGCTATGGCTACACCTTC
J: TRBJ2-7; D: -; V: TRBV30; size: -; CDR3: CAWMVTSSYEQYF; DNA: TGTGCCTGGATGGTCACCAGCTCCTACGAGCAGTACTTC
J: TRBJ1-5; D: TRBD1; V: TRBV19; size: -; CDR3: CASSMPRQGVGSNQPQHF; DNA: TGTGCCAGTAGTATGCCCCGACAGGGGGTAGGAAGCAATCAGCCCCAGCATTTT
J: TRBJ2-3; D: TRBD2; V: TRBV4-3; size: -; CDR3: CASSQGLAYTVDTQYF; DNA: TGCGCCAGCAGCCAAGGACTAGCTTACACCGTGGATACGCAGTATTTT
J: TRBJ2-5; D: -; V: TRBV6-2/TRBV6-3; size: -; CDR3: CASSFSGLETQYF; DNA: TGTGCCAGCAGTTTTTCGGGGTTAGAGACCCAGTACTTC
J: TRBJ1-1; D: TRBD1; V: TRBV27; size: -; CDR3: CASAPVGQGDEAFF; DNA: TGTGCCAGCGCCCCGGTGGGACAGGGTGATGAAGCTTTCTTT
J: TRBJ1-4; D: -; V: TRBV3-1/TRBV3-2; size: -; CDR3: CASSQGWGGNEKLFF; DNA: TGTGCCAGCAGCCAAGGGTGGGGCGGAAATGAAAAACTGTTTTTT
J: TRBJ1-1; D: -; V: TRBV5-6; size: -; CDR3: CASSSFSEAFF; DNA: TGTGCCAGCAGCTCCTTTTCTGAAGCTTTCTTT
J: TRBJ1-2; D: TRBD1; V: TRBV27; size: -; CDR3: CASSLYRGSIGGYTF; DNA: TGTGCCAGCAGTTTATACAGGGGATCGATTGGAGGCTACACCTTC
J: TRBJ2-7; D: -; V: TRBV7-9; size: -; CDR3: CASSFFAAPTYEQYF; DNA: TGTGCCAGCAGCTTTTTCGCAGCGCCTACCTACGAGCAGTACTTC
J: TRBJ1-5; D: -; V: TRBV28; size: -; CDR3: CASSFPAINQPQHF; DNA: TGTGCCAGCAGTTTTCCAGCGATCAATCAGCCCCAGCATTTT